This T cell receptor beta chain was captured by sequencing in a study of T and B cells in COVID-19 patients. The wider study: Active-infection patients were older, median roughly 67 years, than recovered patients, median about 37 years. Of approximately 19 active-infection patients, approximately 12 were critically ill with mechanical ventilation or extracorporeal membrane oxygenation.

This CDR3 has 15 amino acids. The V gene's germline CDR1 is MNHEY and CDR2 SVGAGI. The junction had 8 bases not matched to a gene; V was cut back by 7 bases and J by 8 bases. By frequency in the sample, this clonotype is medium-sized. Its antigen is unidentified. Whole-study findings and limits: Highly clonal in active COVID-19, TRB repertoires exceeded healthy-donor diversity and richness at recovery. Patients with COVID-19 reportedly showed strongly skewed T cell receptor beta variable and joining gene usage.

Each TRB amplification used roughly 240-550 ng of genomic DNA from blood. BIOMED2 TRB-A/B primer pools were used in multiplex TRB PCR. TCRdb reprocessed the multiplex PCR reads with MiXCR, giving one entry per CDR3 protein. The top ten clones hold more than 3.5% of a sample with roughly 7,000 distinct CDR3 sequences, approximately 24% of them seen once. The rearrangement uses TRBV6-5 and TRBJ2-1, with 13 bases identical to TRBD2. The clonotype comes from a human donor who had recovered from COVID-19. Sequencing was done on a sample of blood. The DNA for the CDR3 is TGTGCCAGCACTGCACTAGCGGGGGGGGCGGATGAGCAGTTCTTC. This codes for CASTALAGGADEQFF.